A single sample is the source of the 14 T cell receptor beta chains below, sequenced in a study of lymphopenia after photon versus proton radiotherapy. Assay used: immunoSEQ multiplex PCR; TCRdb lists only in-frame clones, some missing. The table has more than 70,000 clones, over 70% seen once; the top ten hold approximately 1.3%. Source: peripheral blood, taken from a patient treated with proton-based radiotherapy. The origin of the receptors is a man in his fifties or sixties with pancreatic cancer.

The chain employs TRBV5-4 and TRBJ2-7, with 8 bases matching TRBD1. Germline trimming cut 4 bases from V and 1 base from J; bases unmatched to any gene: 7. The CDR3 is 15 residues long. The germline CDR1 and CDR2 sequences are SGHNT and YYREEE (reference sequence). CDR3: CASSADRTGSYEQYF. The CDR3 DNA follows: TGTGCCAGCAGCGCCGATAGGACAGGGTCCTACGAGCAGTACTTC.

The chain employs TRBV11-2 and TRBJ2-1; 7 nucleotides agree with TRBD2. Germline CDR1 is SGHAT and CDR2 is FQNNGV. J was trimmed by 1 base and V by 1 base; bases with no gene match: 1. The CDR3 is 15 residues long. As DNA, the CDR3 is TGTGCCAGCAGCTTAGGGACTAGTTCCTACAATGAGCAGTTCTTC. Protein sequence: CASSLGTSSYNEQFF.

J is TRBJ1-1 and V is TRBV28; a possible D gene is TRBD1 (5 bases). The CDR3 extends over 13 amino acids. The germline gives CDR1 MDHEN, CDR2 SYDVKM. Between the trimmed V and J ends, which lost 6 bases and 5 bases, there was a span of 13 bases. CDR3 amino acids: CASRRLGVTEAFF. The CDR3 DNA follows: TGTGCCAGCAGACGACTAGGGGTGACTGAAGCTTTCTTT.

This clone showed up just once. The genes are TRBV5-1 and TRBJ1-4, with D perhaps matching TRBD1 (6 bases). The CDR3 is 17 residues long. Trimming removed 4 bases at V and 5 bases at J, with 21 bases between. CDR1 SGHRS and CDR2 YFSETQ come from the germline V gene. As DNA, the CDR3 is TGCGCCAGCAGCGATCAACCCTTAGGGCAGGGGAATGAAAAACTGTTTTTT. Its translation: CASSDQPLGQGNEKLFF.

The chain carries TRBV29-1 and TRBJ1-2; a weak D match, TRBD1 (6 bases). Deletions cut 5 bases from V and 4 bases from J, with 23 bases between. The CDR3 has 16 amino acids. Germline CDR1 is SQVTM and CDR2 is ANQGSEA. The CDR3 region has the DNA TGCAGCGTTATCTCCGGGACACCGGGAGCCACCTATGGCTACACCTTC. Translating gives CSVISGTPGATYGYTF.

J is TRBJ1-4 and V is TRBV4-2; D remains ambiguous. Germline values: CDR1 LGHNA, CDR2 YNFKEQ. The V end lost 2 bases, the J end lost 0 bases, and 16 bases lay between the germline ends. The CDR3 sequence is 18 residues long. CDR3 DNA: TGTGCCAGCAGCCAATGGACGGTCAGATCTGCAACTAATGAAAAACTGTTTTTT. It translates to CASSQWTVRSATNEKLFF.

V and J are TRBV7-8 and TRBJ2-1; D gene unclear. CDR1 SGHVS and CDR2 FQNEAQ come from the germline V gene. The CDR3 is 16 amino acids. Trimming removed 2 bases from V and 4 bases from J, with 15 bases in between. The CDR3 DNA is TGTGCCAGCAGCTTAAGTTCGGACGGGCTGTACAATGAGCAGTTCTTC. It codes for CASSLSSDGLYNEQFF. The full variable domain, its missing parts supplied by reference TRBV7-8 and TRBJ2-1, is GAGVSQSPRYKVAKRGQDVALRCDPISGHVSLFWYQQALGQGPEFLTYFQNEAQLDKSGLPSDRFFAERPEGSVSTLKIQRTQQEDSAVYLCASSLSSDGLYNEQFFGPGTRLTVL.

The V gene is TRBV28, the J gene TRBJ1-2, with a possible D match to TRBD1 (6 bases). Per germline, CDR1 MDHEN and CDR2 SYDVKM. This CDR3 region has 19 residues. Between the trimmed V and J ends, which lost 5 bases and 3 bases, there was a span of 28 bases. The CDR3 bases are TGTGCCAGCAGTCCTAACCTCGGGGGACAAACAGGTTCTTACTATGGCTACACCTTC. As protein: CASSPNLGGQTGSYYGYTF.

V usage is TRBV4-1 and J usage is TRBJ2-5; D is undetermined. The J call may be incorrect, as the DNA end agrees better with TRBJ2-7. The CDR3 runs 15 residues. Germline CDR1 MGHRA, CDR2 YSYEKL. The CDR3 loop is CASSQVGWGAYEQYF. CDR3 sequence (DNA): TGCGCCAGCAGCCAAGTTGGGTGGGGTGCCTACGAGCAGTACTTC.

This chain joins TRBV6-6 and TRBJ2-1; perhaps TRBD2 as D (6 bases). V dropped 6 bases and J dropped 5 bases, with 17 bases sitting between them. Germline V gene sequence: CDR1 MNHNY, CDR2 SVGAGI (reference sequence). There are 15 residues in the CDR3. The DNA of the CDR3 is TGTGCCAGCAGGCCAAGCGGGCGAATAGACAATGAGCAGTTCTTC. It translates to CASRPSGRIDNEQFF.

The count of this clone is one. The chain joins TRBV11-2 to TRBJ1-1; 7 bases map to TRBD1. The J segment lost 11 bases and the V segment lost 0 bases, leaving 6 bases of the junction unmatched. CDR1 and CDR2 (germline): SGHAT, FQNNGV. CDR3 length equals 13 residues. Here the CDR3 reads CASSLEQGLAAFF. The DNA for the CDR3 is TGTGCCAGCAGCTTAGAACAGGGGTTGGCGGCTTTCTTT.

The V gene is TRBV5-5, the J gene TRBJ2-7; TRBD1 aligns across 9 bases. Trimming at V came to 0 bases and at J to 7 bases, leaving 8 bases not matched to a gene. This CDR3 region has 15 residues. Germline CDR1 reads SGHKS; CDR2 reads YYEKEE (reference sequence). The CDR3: CASSLGDRVQGEQYF. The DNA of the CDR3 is TGTGCCAGCAGCTTGGGGGACAGGGTGCAGGGGGAGCAGTACTTC.

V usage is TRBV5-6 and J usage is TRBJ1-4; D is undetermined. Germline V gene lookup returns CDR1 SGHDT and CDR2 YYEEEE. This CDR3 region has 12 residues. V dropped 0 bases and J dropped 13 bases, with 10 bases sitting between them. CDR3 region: CASSLAVGGLFF. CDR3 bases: TGTGCCAGCAGCTTGGCAGTAGGAGGACTGTTTTTT. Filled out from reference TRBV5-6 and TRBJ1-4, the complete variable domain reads DAGVTQSPTHLIKTRGQQVTLRCSPKSGHDTVSWYQQALGQGPQFIFQYYEEEERQRGNFPDRFSGHQFPNYSSELNVNALLLGDSALYLCASSLAVGGLFFGSGTQLSVL.

The CDR3 DNA reads as TGTGCCAGCAGCCAAGAACTACAGGGGGTGCAGTACTTC. Translation: CASSQELQGVQYF. V is TRBV14 and J is TRBJ2-7, with TRBD1 identical over 8 bases. This CDR3 contains 13 residues. V shed 0 bases, J shed 9 bases, and the junction held 4 bases outside the gene matches. Germline CDR1 and CDR2: SGHDN and FVKESK.